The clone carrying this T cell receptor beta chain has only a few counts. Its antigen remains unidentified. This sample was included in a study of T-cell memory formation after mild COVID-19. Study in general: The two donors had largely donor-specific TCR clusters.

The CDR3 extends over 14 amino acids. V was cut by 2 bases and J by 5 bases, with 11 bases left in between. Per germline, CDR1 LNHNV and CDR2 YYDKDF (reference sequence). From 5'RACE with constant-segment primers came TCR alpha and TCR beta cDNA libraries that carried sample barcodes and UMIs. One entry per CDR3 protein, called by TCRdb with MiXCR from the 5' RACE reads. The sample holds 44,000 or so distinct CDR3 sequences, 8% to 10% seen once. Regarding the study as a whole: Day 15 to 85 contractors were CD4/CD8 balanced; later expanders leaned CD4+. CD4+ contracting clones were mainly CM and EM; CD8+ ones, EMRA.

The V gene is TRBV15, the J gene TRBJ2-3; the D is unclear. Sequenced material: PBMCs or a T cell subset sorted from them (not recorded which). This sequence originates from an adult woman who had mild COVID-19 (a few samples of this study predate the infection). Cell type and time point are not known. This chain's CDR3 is CATSRSRLEDTQYF. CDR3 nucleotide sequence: TGTGCCACCAGCAGATCGCGCCTCGAAGATACGCAGTATTTT.